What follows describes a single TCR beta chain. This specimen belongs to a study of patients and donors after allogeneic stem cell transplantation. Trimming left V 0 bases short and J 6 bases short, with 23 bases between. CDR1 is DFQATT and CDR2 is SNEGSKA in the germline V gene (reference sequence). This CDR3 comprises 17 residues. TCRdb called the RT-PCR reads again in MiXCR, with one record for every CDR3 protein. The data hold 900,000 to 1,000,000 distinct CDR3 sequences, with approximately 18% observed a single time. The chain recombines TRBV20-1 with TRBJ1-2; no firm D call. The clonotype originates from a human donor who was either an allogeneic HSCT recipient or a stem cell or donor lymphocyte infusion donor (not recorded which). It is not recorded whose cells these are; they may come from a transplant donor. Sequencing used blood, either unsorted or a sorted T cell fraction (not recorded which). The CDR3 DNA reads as TGCAGTGCTAGAGATGATCGGGCTAAGAGTCTAGCGAATGGCTACACCTTC. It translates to CSARDDRAKSLANGYTF.